The sequence of this T cell receptor beta chain was determined in a study of cytomegalovirus exposure and HLA in healthy donors. Study-wide results and caveats: What a later analysis showed was that several of the most significant clusters appeared linked to common viral pathogens. Reports described diagnosis of cytomegalovirus status by the classifier as highly specific and sensitive.

On this clone: Its antigen is unknown.

Primers: 60 Vbeta forward and 13 Jbeta reverse. The method was immunoSEQ multiplex PCR; TCRdb's version includes in-frame clones alone and lacks a portion of them. The sample lists about 260,000 clones, roughly 70% occurring once. The CDR3 runs 16 residues. V lost 3 bases, J lost 2 bases, and 7 bases stayed unmatched. Germline CDR1 reads SGHRS; CDR2 reads YFSETQ. The origin of this receptor is a female donor in good health and CMV-seronegative. This chain joins TRBV5-1 and TRBJ1-3, with TRBD1 identical over 8 bases. The sequenced sample consisted of PBMCs. DNA of the CDR3: TGCGCCAGCAGCTCAACCGCGACAGGGGCTGGAAACACCATATATTTT. Translated: CASSSTATGAGNTIYF.